This T cell receptor (beta chain) was sequenced for a study of identical twins. Trimming stripped 2 bases from V and 4 bases from J, with 7 bases between. Per the germline V gene, CDR1 is KGHSH and CDR2 is LQKENI. There are 13 residues in the CDR3. Template switching added a universal primer binding site, and final cDNA carried unique molecular identifiers. MiXCR, run by TCRdb on the 5' RACE reads, gives a single entry per CDR3 protein. The data contain 150,000 or so distinct CDR3 sequences, roughly 3.2% of them singletons. Whole-study findings and limits: Sequences that were out-of-frame, alpha and twin-shared displayed an excess of low generation probability. Zero-insertion results could be subject to partial confounding by invariant MAIT and iNKT cells.

In its sample, this clonotype was seen many times. The antigen is unknown. The receptor was derived from a man aged 18 to 35 in good health. Sequenced: memory T cells sorted from blood. The chain uses TRBV18 and TRBJ2-3, with D hard to call. CDR3 DNA: TGTGCCAGCTCACCATCTTTGGCAGATACGCAGTATTTT. This gives the protein CASSPSLADTQYF.